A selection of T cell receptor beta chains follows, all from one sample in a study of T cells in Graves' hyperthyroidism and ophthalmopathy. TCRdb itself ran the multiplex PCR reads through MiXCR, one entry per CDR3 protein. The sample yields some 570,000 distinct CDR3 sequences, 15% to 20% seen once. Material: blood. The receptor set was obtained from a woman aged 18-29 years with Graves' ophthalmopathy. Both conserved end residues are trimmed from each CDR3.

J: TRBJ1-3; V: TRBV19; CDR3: ASRYGGVDGSGGNTIY
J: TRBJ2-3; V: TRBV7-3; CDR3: ASSPSLAGSQTQY
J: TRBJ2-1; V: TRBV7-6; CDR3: ASSLGASGSNEQF
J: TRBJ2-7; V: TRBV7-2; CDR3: ASSFPFPRDRGREQY
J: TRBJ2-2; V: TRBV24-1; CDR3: ATSDVSGITGELF
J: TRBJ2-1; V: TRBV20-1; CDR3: SARSVPDLHNEQF
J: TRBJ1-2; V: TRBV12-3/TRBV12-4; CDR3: ASSSRASTAHT
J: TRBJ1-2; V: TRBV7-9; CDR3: ASSSDGMGGYT
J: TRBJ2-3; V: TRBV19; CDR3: ASSFRGLDTDTQY
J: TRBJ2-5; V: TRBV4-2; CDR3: ASSQDPLAVRETQY
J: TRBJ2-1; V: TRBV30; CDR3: AWSVGGRALDEQF
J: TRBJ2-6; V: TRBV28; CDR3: ASSPIGKGGANVLT
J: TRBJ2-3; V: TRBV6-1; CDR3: ASRPGTLTSTDTQY
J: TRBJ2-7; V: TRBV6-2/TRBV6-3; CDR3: ASSYRLAGEQY
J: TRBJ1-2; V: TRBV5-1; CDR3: ASSSDRYGYT
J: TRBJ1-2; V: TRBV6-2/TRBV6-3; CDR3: ASSYSVPYGYT
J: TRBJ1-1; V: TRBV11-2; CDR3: ASSLPLFGGEAF
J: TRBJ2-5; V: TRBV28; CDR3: ATSSTGTSGETQY
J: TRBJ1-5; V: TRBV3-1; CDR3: ASSQDRGLGQPQH
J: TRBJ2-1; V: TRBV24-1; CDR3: ATSDYRVNEQF
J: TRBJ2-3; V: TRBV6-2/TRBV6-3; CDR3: ASSYSRERQTQY
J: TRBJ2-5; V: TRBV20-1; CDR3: SARYDSEETQY
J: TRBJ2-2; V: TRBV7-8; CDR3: ASSLVGGGFNTGELF
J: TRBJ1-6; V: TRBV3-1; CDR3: ASSQEDRVNSPLH
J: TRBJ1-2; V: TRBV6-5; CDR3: ASSYRQVTYGYT
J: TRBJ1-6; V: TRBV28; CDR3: ASSLSRQGSPLH
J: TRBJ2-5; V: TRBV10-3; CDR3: AISAHGTSRQETQY
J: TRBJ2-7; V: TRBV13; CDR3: ASSDTGVHEQY
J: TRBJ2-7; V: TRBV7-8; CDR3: ASSTYAGQGYEQY
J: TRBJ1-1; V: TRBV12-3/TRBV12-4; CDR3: ASSFTGMNTEAF
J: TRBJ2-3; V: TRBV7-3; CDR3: ASSPSGGTDTQY
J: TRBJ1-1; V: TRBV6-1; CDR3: ASTYGYAEAF
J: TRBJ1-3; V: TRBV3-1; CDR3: ASSQDPTGVPNSGNTIY
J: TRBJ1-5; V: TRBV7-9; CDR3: ASSLGGTNQPQH
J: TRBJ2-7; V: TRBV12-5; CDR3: ASGLANSGTYEQY
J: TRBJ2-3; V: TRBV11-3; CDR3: ASSDGLAGSTDTQY
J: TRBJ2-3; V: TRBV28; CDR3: ASNPPSGSAYTQY
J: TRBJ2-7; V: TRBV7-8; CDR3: ASSLARRSVEQY
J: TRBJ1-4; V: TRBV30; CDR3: AWSVHRGSALF
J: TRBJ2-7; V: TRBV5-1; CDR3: ASSAGWGPNYEQY
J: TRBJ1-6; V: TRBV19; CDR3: ASSTGTGYSPLH
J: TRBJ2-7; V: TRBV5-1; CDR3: ASSLLSHSYEQC